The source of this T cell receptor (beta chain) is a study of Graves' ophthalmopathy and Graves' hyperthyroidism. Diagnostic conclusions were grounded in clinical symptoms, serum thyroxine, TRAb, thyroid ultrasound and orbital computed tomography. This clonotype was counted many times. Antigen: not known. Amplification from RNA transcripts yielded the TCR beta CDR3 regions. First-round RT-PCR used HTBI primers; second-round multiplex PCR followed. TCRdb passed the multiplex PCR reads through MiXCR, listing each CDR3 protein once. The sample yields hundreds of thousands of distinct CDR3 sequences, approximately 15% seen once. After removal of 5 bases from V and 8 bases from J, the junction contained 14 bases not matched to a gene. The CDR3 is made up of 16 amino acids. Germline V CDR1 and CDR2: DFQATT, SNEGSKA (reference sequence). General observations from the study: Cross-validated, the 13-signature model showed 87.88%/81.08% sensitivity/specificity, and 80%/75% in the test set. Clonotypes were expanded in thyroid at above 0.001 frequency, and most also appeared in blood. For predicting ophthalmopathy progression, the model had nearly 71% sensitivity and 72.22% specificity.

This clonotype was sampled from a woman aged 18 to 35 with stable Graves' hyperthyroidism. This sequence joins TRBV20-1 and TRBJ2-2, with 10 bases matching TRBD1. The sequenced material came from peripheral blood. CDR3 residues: CSAVPIGTGVEGELFF. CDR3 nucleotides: TGCAGTGCTGTGCCCATCGGGACAGGGGTTGAAGGGGAGCTGTTTTTT.